This passage covers 26 T cell receptor beta chains from one sample sequenced in a study of beta chain features in type 1 diabetes (dated by TCRdb to 2016 to 2019). The study at large found these results: A moderate but significant shortening of TCRB CDR3 length was observed in type 1 diabetes patients in all four CD4+ subsets.

For these receptors, no antigen is known. The library was produced with the immunoSEQ multiplex PCR assay. The entire isolated RNA was reverse transcribed using the High Capacity cDNA Reverse Transcription Kit, and thus expressed TCRB transcripts were sequenced. TCRdb holds this immuneACCESS table with in-frame rearrangements only. Some clones are missing; in checked studies, unresolved V genes explain under half, and the rest has no known cause. Across this sample there are roughly 220,000 clones, with 16% seen only once. The ten largest clones represent about 0.085% of the sample. The sample comprised naive CD4+ T cells from blood. What the cell subset or site label conveys for this sample: true naive CD4+ T cells. These receptors were obtained from a man under 40 with type 1 diabetes.

DNA of the CDR3: TGTGCCAGCAGTCAACAGGGGGCTGGCTACGAGCAGTACTTC. Its protein product is CASSQQGAGYEQYF. J is TRBJ2-7 and V is TRBV27; TRBD1 agrees at 9 bases. Losses at the gene ends were 5 bases for V and 3 bases for J; bases not matched to a gene: 5. Per germline, CDR1 MNHEY and CDR2 SMNVEV (reference sequence). The CDR3 totals 14 residues.

J is TRBJ2-1 and V is TRBV4-1; 9 bases are shared with TRBD1. This CDR3 comprises 15 residues. Germline CDR1 reads MGHRA; CDR2 reads YSYEKL. V shed 4 bases and J 6 bases; nucleotides not matched to a gene: 7. The CDR3 nucleotides are TGCGCCAGCAGCCCAGGACAGGGGCCGCTCAATGAGCAGTTCTTC. It encodes CASSPGQGPLNEQFF.

This clone was counted only a few times. V and J are TRBV5-6 and TRBJ2-7; D is perhaps TRBD1 (5 bases). Trimming stripped 1 base from V and 3 bases from J, with 14 bases between. Germline V lookup: CDR1 SGHDT, CDR2 YYEEEE. The CDR3 loop spans 15 amino acids. CDR3 in DNA: TGTGCCAGCAGCTTGTGGGGCCGGGCTATCTACGAGCAGTACTTC. Its protein is CASSLWGRAIYEQYF.

This clone was recorded a few times. The chain carries TRBV4-3 and TRBJ2-3; tentative D call: TRBD1 (6 bases). V was pared by 4 bases and J by 0 bases, with 14 bases between. Per the germline V gene, CDR1 is LGHNA and CDR2 is YSLEER. The CDR3 totals 16 residues. CDR3 DNA: TGCGCCAGCAGCCCCCTGGGACAAGGCAGCACAGATACGCAGTATTTT. The encoded protein is CASSPLGQGSTDTQYF.

The V and J genes are TRBV4-1 and TRBJ2-1, with 7 bases that match TRBD2. V was pared by 1 base and J by 5 bases, with 14 bases of the junction left unmatched. The CDR3 totals 18 residues. Looked up from germline, CDR1 is MGHRA and CDR2 is YSYEKL. The CDR3 bases are TGCGCCAGCAGCCAAGGGGGCCGCGCGGGAGTAGATGACAATGAGCAGTTCTTC. Translating gives CASSQGGRAGVDDNEQFF.

The CDR3 loop reads CASSFSRVGHEQYF. CDR3 DNA: TGTGCCAGCAGCTTTTCCAGGGTGGGTCACGAGCAGTACTTC. The chain couples TRBV7-9 to TRBJ2-7; tentatively, D is TRBD1 (5 bases). Germline values: CDR1 SEHNR, CDR2 FQNEAQ (reference sequence). V lost 3 bases, J lost 5 bases, and 14 bases lay in between. This CDR3 contains 14 residues.

This clone was recorded a few times. The chain combines TRBV5-4 with TRBJ2-1, with 11 bases matching TRBD2. The CDR3 has 15 amino acids. The V gene's germline CDR1 is SGHNT and CDR2 YYREEE (reference sequence). Trimming cost V 0 bases and J 6 bases; bases outside gene matches: 2. CDR3 loop: CASSLDGLAGNEQFF. The CDR3, as DNA: TGTGCCAGCAGCTTGGACGGACTAGCGGGCAATGAGCAGTTCTTC.

This clone was recorded a few times. V and J are TRBV7-9 and TRBJ2-1; TRBD2 aligns across 7 bases. The CDR3 has 15 amino acids. Looked up from germline, CDR1 is SEHNR and CDR2 is FQNEAQ (reference sequence). After removal of 5 bases from V and 1 base from J, the junction contained 5 bases not matched to a gene. The CDR3 DNA is TGTGCCAGCAGCCTAACGGGAGGTTCCTACAATGAGCAGTTCTTC. It translates to CASSLTGGSYNEQFF.

This clone has just a few counts. The rearrangement links TRBV15 to TRBJ2-5; D is tentatively TRBD1 or TRBD2 (6 bases each). The germline CDR1 and CDR2 sequences are LNHNV and YYDKDF (reference sequence). V lost 5 bases, J lost 5 bases, and 9 bases lay in between. CDR3 length: 12 residues. The CDR3: CATSRGLETQYF. The CDR3 nucleotides read TGTGCCACCAGCCGGGGGCTGGAGACCCAGTACTTC.

The V and J genes are TRBV18 and TRBJ2-5, with TRBD2 matching 7 bases. The CDR3 runs to 15 residues. Germline trimming cut 1 base from V and 4 bases from J; bases unmatched to any gene: 6. Germline CDR1 KGHSH, CDR2 LQKENI. CDR3 in DNA: TGTGCCAGCTCACCACTCGCGGGAGTCAGAGAGACCCAGTACTTC. Its protein is CASSPLAGVRETQYF.

The sample holds a few counts of this clone. V gene TRBV29-1 combines with J gene TRBJ2-3; 10 bases match TRBD1. The V and J ends lost 5 bases and 3 bases, in that order; junction bases with no gene match: 8. The length of the CDR3 is 15 residues. The germline CDR1 and CDR2 sequences are SQVTM and ANQGSEA. The CDR3 loop reads CSVFGWTGGTDTQYF. CDR3 nucleotide sequence: TGCAGCGTTTTCGGATGGACAGGGGGAACAGATACGCAGTATTTT.

This clone showed up just a few times. This chain connects TRBV30 to TRBJ1-3; D remains ambiguous. CDR3 length equals 12 residues. V was trimmed by 0 bases and J by 2 bases, leaving 2 bases between them. Germline CDR1 and CDR2: GTSNPN and SVGIG (reference sequence). CDR3 amino acids: CAWSVAGNTIYF. DNA of the CDR3: TGTGCCTGGAGTGTCGCTGGAAACACCATATATTTT.

The chain couples TRBV6-1 to TRBJ2-1; D is uncertain. This CDR3 is built from 13 residues. Germline CDR1 reads MNHNS; CDR2 reads SASEGT. Trimming left V 8 bases short and J 6 bases short, with 14 bases between. The CDR3 spells CASGFQEVNEQFF. The CDR3 DNA is TGTGCCAGCGGATTCCAAGAAGTCAATGAGCAGTTCTTC.

The chain has TRBV14 and TRBJ2-5; D is uncertain. Germline values: CDR1 SGHDN, CDR2 FVKESK. V lost 0 bases, J lost 0 bases, and 14 bases lay in between. This CDR3 has 17 amino acids. The CDR3 DNA sequence: TGTGCCAGCAGCCAAGAATTTGGAGAGTTTTACCAAGAGACCCAGTACTTC. Its translation: CASSQEFGEFYQETQYF.

This clone was seen more than once but under ten times. The chain links TRBV19 to TRBJ2-1, with D perhaps TRBD2 (5 bases). Germline values: CDR1 LNHDA, CDR2 SQIVND (reference sequence). V was shortened by 2 bases and J by 11 bases, with 13 bases between the two germline ends. The CDR3 totals 13 residues. CDR3 bases: TGTGCCAGTAGTATACAGGAGTCCGGGAAGCAGTTCTTC. The encoded protein is CASSIQESGKQFF.

The chain uses TRBV18 and TRBJ2-1, with TRBD1 matching 7 bases. The CDR3 consists of 15 residues. The junction had 2 bases not matched to a gene; V was cut back by 3 bases and J by 0 bases. CDR1 and CDR2 from the germline V gene are KGHSH and LQKENI. CDR3 sequence: CASSPWTGSYNEQFF. DNA for the CDR3: TGTGCCAGCTCACCCTGGACAGGCTCCTACAATGAGCAGTTCTTC.

Points on this clone: The sample holds other DNA sequences that translate to the same CDR3. The gene calls are TRBV9 and TRBJ2-6; D call uncertain. CDR3 length: 14 amino acids. Trimming removed 0 bases from V and 3 bases from J, with 4 bases in between. The V gene's germline CDR1 is SGDLS and CDR2 YYNGEE. CDR3: CASSVVGGANVLTF. DNA of the CDR3: TGTGCCAGCAGCGTAGTCGGTGGGGCCAACGTCCTGACTTTC.

This clone was counted between two and nine times. The rearrangement links TRBV27 to TRBJ1-2; 9 bases line up with TRBD1. The CDR3 runs 14 residues. CDR1 MNHEY and CDR2 SMNVEV come from the germline V gene (reference sequence). V trimming: 0 bases; J trimming: 8 bases; junction bases outside the gene matches: 4. The CDR3 loop reads CASSLSDRGRGYTF. CDR3 coding DNA: TGTGCCAGCAGTTTATCAGACAGGGGGAGAGGCTACACCTTC.

V is TRBV7-9 and J is TRBJ2-7; D is possibly TRBD1 (5 bases). V lost 4 bases to trimming and J lost 2 bases, with 21 bases between them. Germline V lookup: CDR1 SEHNR, CDR2 FQNEAQ (reference sequence). This CDR3 is built from 17 residues. The CDR3 spells CASSWYPRASVTYEQYF. In DNA form, the CDR3 reads TGTGCCAGCAGCTGGTACCCCAGGGCGAGCGTTACCTACGAGCAGTACTTC.

The chain recombines TRBV29-1 with TRBJ2-7; weak D call: TRBD2 (6 bases). This CDR3 has 14 amino acids. Germline values: CDR1 SQVTM, CDR2 ANQGSEA. The germline V and J ends were trimmed by 4 bases and 2 bases, with 15 bases remaining between them. CDR3 sequence: CSVAGEDTTYEQYF. The CDR3 DNA reads as TGCAGCGTTGCGGGAGAGGACACAACCTACGAGCAGTACTTC.

The V call is TRBV9, the J call TRBJ2-2; TRBD1 aligns across 7 bases. Per the germline V gene, CDR1 is SGDLS and CDR2 is YYNGEE. V trimming: 4 bases; J trimming: 0 bases; junction bases outside the gene matches: 9. The CDR3 length is 17 residues. The CDR3 nucleotides read TGTGCCAGCAGCCCCAACCCCGGGACAGCGAACACCGGGGAGCTGTTTTTT. Protein: CASSPNPGTANTGELFF. The full variable domain, completed using reference TRBV9 and TRBJ2-2, is DSGVTQTPKHLITATGQRVTLRCSPRSGDLSVYWYQQSLDQGLQFLIQYYNGEERAKGNILERFSAQQFPDLHSELNLSSLELGDSALYFCASSPNPGTANTGELFFGEGSRLTVL.

This clone has more than one count but fewer than ten. The genes are TRBV27 and TRBJ2-7; possibly TRBD2 for D (5 bases). The CDR3 is 12 residues long. The germline V gene encodes CDR1 MNHEY and CDR2 SMNVEV (reference sequence). V lost 6 bases to trimming and J lost 6 bases, with 12 bases between them. Here the CDR3 reads CASSRGGLEQYF. The CDR3 nucleotides are TGTGCCAGCAGCCGGGGTGGCCTCGAGCAGTACTTC.

The V call is TRBV28, the J call TRBJ2-2; D might be TRBD1 (6 bases). The V and J ends lost 4 bases and 6 bases respectively, with 15 bases between them. The CDR3 is 15 residues long. Germline V CDR1 and CDR2: MDHEN, SYDVKM. The CDR3 loop is CASSSSGTMAGELFF. In nucleotides, the CDR3 is TGTGCCAGCAGTTCCTCCGGGACAATGGCCGGGGAGCTGTTTTTT.

The genes are TRBV5-1 and TRBJ1-1; 8 nucleotides agree with TRBD1. With V trimmed by 4 bases and J by 4 bases, 9 bases remained unmatched. The CDR3 consists of 15 residues. Germline CDR1 reads SGHRS; CDR2 reads YFSETQ. As DNA, the CDR3 is TGCGCCAGCAGCGCGGCAGGGGGCAGCGGCACTGAAGCTTTCTTT. Translated, it gives CASSAAGGSGTEAFF. Using reference TRBV5-1 and TRBJ1-1 for the parts outside the CDR3, the full variable domain is KAGVTQTPRYLIKTRGQQVTLSCSPISGHRSVSWYQQTPGQGLQFLFEYFSETQRNKGNFPGRFSGRQFSNSRSEMNVSTLELGDSALYLCASSAAGGSGTEAFFGQGTRLTVV.

This sequence joins TRBV7-9 and TRBJ2-1; TRBD2 matches at 7 bases. Germline loops: CDR1 SEHNR, CDR2 FQNEAQ (reference sequence). V shed 0 bases and J 6 bases; nucleotides not matched to a gene: 2. The length of the CDR3 is 14 residues. CDR3 protein: CASSLAGGVNEQFF. The CDR3 nucleotides are TGTGCCAGCAGCTTAGCGGGAGGGGTCAATGAGCAGTTCTTC. The full variable domain, its missing parts supplied by reference TRBV7-9 and TRBJ2-1, is DTGVSQNPRHKITKRGQNVTFRCDPISEHNRLYWYRQTLGQGPEFLTYFQNEAQLEKSRLLSDRFSAERPKGSFSTLEIQRTEQGDSAMYLCASSLAGGVNEQFFGPGTRLTVL.

This clone was observed a few times. The V call is TRBV6-5, the J call TRBJ2-7, with D perhaps matching TRBD1 (6 bases). There are 15 residues in the CDR3. Per the germline V gene, CDR1 is MNHEY and CDR2 is SVGAGI. Trimming pared 5 bases from V and 6 bases from J, leaving 20 bases between. CDR3 sequence (DNA): TGTGCCAGCAGTCACCTCAGGGGCCTGTCTTCCGAGCAGTACTTC. The encoded protein is CASSHLRGLSSEQYF.